Presented here are 31 T cell receptor beta chains from one specimen sequenced in a study of T cell responses to AZD1222 COVID-19 vaccine. Data came from immunoSEQ multiplex PCR; TCRdb stores just in-frame clones and leaves some out. This sample has roughly 120,000 clones, with around 91% found just once. Sample: peripheral blood, taken 28 days after the second AZD1222 dose. The origin of the receptors is an adult who received the AZD1222 COVID-19 vaccine.

This clone showed up just a few times. This chain uses TRBV19 with TRBJ1-2; D ambiguous. CDR1 is LNHDA, CDR2 SQIVND, per germline (reference sequence). The CDR3 totals 13 residues. V gave up 0 bases and J gave up 4 bases, with 6 bases separating them. The CDR3 spells CASSIERTYGYTF. CDR3 coding DNA: TGTGCCAGTAGTATAGAAAGAACCTATGGCTACACCTTC.

This clone has only a few counts. This chain uses TRBV10-2 with TRBJ1-4; perhaps TRBD1 as D (6 bases). CDR3 length: 14 amino acids. Trimming stripped 2 bases from V and 8 bases from J, with 12 bases between. The germline CDR1 and CDR2 sequences are WSHSY and SAAADI. The DNA for the CDR3 is TGCGCCAGCAGTGAGGGGCCAGGGGACGAAAAACTGTTTTTT. The encoded protein is CASSEGPGDEKLFF.

The chain joins TRBV19 to TRBJ2-1; 9 nucleotides match TRBD2. The length of the CDR3 is 15 residues. Germline values: CDR1 LNHDA, CDR2 SQIVND (reference sequence). V shed 7 bases, J shed 8 bases, and the junction held 12 bases outside the gene matches. The CDR3 spells CASMVRTSGLHEQFF. The CDR3, as DNA: TGTGCCAGTATGGTAAGAACTAGCGGGTTACATGAGCAGTTCTTC.

This CDR3 reads CAISGQGLMNTEAFF. The CDR3 nucleotides read TGTGCCATCAGTGGACAGGGACTTATGAACACTGAAGCTTTCTTT. The chain joins TRBV10-3 to TRBJ1-1; 7 bases are shared with TRBD1. CDR3 length equals 15 residues. CDR1 ENHRY and CDR2 SYGVKD come from the germline V gene. V gave up 4 bases and J gave up 0 bases; unmatched junction bases: 5.

V usage is TRBV10-1 and J usage is TRBJ2-5; tentatively, D is TRBD2 (6 bases). V was pared by 8 bases and J by 5 bases, with 18 bases between. The CDR3 spans 14 residues. Germline V gives CDR1 WNHNN, CDR2 SYGVQD (reference sequence). Written as DNA, the CDR3 is TGCGCCAGCTCCCCGGGGGACCCAATTGAGACCCAGTACTTC. Its translation: CASSPGDPIETQYF.

CDR3 residues: CASSDSGTPAYEQYF. CDR3 sequence (DNA): TGTGCCAGCAGTGATAGCGGGACGCCCGCCTACGAGCAGTACTTC. The chain recombines TRBV28 with TRBJ2-7, with 8 bases lining up with TRBD2. With V trimmed by 5 bases and J by 2 bases, 8 bases remained unmatched. The CDR3 consists of 15 residues. Per germline, CDR1 MDHEN and CDR2 SYDVKM.

This CDR3 is CASSRGAGGNEGSPLHF. The CDR3 DNA sequence: TGTGCCAGCAGCCGTGGGGCAGGGGGCAATGAGGGTTCACCCCTCCACTTT. J is TRBJ1-6 and V is TRBV5-5; 8 bases map to TRBD1. Germline loops: CDR1 SGHKS, CDR2 YYEKEE (reference sequence). V trimming: 4 bases; J trimming: 9 bases; junction bases outside the gene matches: 15. The CDR3 covers 17 residues.

The chain employs TRBV6-5 and TRBJ2-7, with 8 bases aligning to TRBD2. This CDR3 comprises 15 residues. The germline V gene encodes CDR1 MNHEY and CDR2 SVGAGI. J gave up 3 bases and V 6 bases, and 10 bases lay outside the gene matches. CDR3 sequence: CASRPGGQGIYEQYF. CDR3 coding DNA: TGTGCCAGCAGACCGGGAGGGCAAGGGATCTACGAGCAGTACTTC.

This clone showed up just a few times. The chain carries TRBV27 and TRBJ1-2; 8 bases align to TRBD1. The CDR3 extends over 13 amino acids. V was pared by 2 bases and J by 5 bases, with 1 base of the junction left unmatched. CDR1 is MNHEY and CDR2 is SMNVEV in the germline V gene (reference sequence). The CDR3 region has the DNA TGTGCCAGCAGTTTACGACAGGGGTATGGCTACACCTTC. Amino acids: CASSLRQGYGYTF.

The rearrangement uses TRBV28 and TRBJ2-7, with TRBD1 identical over 9 bases. J gave up 5 bases and V 0 bases, and 5 bases lay outside the gene matches. The CDR3 has 15 residues. Germline V lookup: CDR1 MDHEN, CDR2 SYDVKM. CDR3 sequence (DNA): TGTGCCAGCAGTTTATGGGGACAGGGACAGGACGAGCAGTACTTC. Amino acid sequence: CASSLWGQGQDEQYF.

This clone has just one count. This chain connects TRBV5-1 to TRBJ1-2; D gene unclear. Between the trimmed V and J ends, which lost 4 bases and 10 bases, there was a span of 11 bases. This CDR3 region has 11 residues. CDR1 is SGHRS and CDR2 is YFSETQ in the germline V gene. This CDR3 reads CASSEGNDYTF. CDR3 DNA sequence: TGCGCCAGCAGCGAGGGAAACGACTACACCTTC.

The chain uses TRBV27 and TRBJ1-6; D is uncertain. Trimming removed 5 bases from V and 7 bases from J, with 6 bases in between. From germline, CDR1 is MNHEY and CDR2 SMNVEV (reference sequence). The CDR3 is 12 residues long. Here the CDR3 DNA reads TGTGCCAGCAGTCCCCTCAATTCACCCCTCCACTTT. The encoded protein is CASSPLNSPLHF.

With regard to this clone: The junction shows a germline mismatch at one end, possibly a read error. This CDR3 is CASSLAFGYGYTF. The CDR3 coding sequence is TGTGCCAGCAGCCTAGCCTTTGGGTATGGCTACACCTTC. This rearrangement joins TRBV7-9 to TRBJ1-2; D remains ambiguous. CDR3 length: 13 residues. The germline V gene has CDR1 SEHNR and CDR2 FQNEAQ (reference sequence).

This clone was seen once. J is TRBJ1-1 and V is TRBV9, with D unresolved. Germline CDR1 is SGDLS and CDR2 is YYNGEE. With 5 bases removed from V and 1 base from J, the gap between germline ends came to 12 bases. CDR3 length equals 14 residues. The CDR3 nucleotides are TGTGCCAGCAGTCGACTAACTAGGAACACTGAAGCTTTCTTT. Residues: CASSRLTRNTEAFF. Based on the CDR3 plus reference TRBV9 and TRBJ1-1, the full variable domain is DSGVTQTPKHLITATGQRVTLRCSPRSGDLSVYWYQQSLDQGLQFLIQYYNGEERAKGNILERFSAQQFPDLHSELNLSSLELGDSALYFCASSRLTRNTEAFFGQGTRLTVV.

This chain uses TRBV5-1 with TRBJ1-1; no clear D gene. V was pared by 0 bases and J by 3 bases, with 9 bases between. This CDR3 region has 14 residues. Germline V lookup: CDR1 SGHRS, CDR2 YFSETQ. This CDR3 reads CASSLDLADTEAFF. CDR3 DNA sequence: TGCGCCAGCAGCTTGGATTTGGCGGACACTGAAGCTTTCTTT.

V gene TRBV27 combines with J gene TRBJ2-7; 9 bases are shared with TRBD1. This CDR3 is built from 17 residues. CDR1 MNHEY and CDR2 SMNVEV come from the germline V gene (reference sequence). V was pared by 0 bases and J by 3 bases, with 9 bases of the junction left unmatched. CDR3 nucleotide sequence: TGTGCCAGCAGTTTATCCCCCGGGACAGGGCCCTTCTACGAGCAGTACTTC. It is translated as CASSLSPGTGPFYEQYF.

The V and J genes are TRBV6-2 or TRBV6-3 and TRBJ2-3; possibly TRBD2 for D (6 bases). The CDR3 loop spans 16 amino acids. Germline CDR1 and CDR2: MNHEY and SVGEGT. Trimming shortened V by 4 bases and J by 4 bases, and 18 bases separated the two germline ends. For the CDR3, the DNA is TGTGCCAGCAGTTGGTTGGGCGGTAGCGGCCCAGATACGCAGTATTTT. Protein: CASSWLGGSGPDTQYF.

This sequence joins TRBV7-9 and TRBJ1-1, with a tentative D call TRBD1 (5 bases). Germline V gene sequence: CDR1 SEHNR, CDR2 FQNEAQ (reference sequence). CDR3 length: 16 residues. With 1 base removed from V and 1 base from J, the gap between germline ends came to 13 bases. CDR3 protein: CASSLGRKTENTEAFF. DNA of the CDR3: TGTGCCAGCAGCTTAGGGCGTAAGACAGAGAACACTGAAGCTTTCTTT.

The chain carries TRBV23-1 and TRBJ2-7, with 9 bases aligning to TRBD2. TRBV23-1 falls under the ORF class, with uncertain function. This CDR3 has 17 residues. V shed 1 base and J 5 bases; nucleotides not matched to a gene: 12. The CDR3 DNA reads TGCGCCAGCAGTCAATGCGGGAGGGCCCAAGGTTTCAACGAGCAGTACTTC. It yields the protein CASSQCGRAQGFNEQYF.

CDR3 coding DNA: TGTGCCAGCAGCGCCCGGGTTCCCTACGCGCACACCTTC. It translates to CASSARVPYAHTF. This chain links TRBV21-1 with TRBJ1-2. TRBV21-1 corresponds to a pseudogene. This CDR3 has 13 amino acids.

This chain joins TRBV29-1 and TRBJ1-2, with D perhaps matching TRBD1 (5 bases). Trimming removed 4 bases from V and 7 bases from J, with 7 bases in between. The V gene's germline CDR1 is SQVTM and CDR2 ANQGSEA. CDR3 size: 10 residues. CDR3 coding DNA: TGCAGCGTTGGGGGGACTGGCTACACCTTC. Amino acids: CSVGGTGYTF. Full variable domain (missing parts from reference TRBV29-1 and TRBJ1-2): SAVISQKPSRDICQRGTSLTIQCQVDSQVTMMFWYRQQPGQSLTLIATANQGSEATYESGFVIDKFPISRPNLTFSTLTVSNMSPEDSSIYLCSVGGTGYTFGSGTRLTVV.

The chain is built from TRBV6-4 and TRBJ2-1, with 10 positions matching TRBD2. V was pared by 0 bases and J by 3 bases, with 2 bases of the junction left unmatched. This CDR3 spans 16 amino acids. Germline V gene lookup returns CDR1 MRHNA and CDR2 SNTAGT. Here the CDR3 DNA reads TGTGCCAGCAGTGACTCGGCTAGCGGGGGCTACAATGAGCAGTTCTTC. Translated: CASSDSASGGYNEQFF.

V gene TRBV10-1 combines with J gene TRBJ2-5; D possibly corresponds to TRBD2 (5 bases). Germline V gives CDR1 WNHNN, CDR2 SYGVQD (reference sequence). The CDR3 consists of 13 residues. Between the trimmed V and J ends, which lost 6 bases and 1 base, there was a span of 9 bases. In nucleotides, the CDR3 is TGCGCCAGCAGCGGGGTTCCCCAAGAGACCCAGTACTTC. This sequence encodes CASSGVPQETQYF.

Regarding this clone: The sample has other DNA sequences that encode this CDR3 too. The chain links TRBV28 to TRBJ2-3; 7 bases map to TRBD2. Per germline, CDR1 MDHEN and CDR2 SYDVKM. Unmatched junction bases numbered 10, after V lost 0 bases and J lost 1 base. The CDR3 is 18 amino acids. In DNA, the CDR3 is TGTGCCAGCAGTTTATGGGGGGAGGGGAATGTGGGCACAGATACGCAGTATTTT. This codes for CASSLWGEGNVGTDTQYF. Complete variable domain (other parts from reference TRBV28 and TRBJ2-3): DVKVTQSSRYLVKRTGEKVFLECVQDMDHENMFWYRQDPGLGLRLIYFSYDVKMKEKGDIPEGYSVSREKKERFSLILESASTNQTSMYLCASSLWGEGNVGTDTQYFGPGTRLTVL.

The chain recombines TRBV4-1 with TRBJ2-1, with D uncertain. The CDR3 covers 16 residues. Trimming pared 3 bases from V and 10 bases from J, leaving 22 bases between. The germline V gene encodes CDR1 MGHRA and CDR2 YSYEKL. CDR3 residues: CASSHLGRTADREQFF. DNA of the CDR3: TGCGCCAGCAGCCACCTGGGTAGAACGGCCGATCGGGAGCAGTTCTTC.

This clone was counted between two and nine times. V and J are TRBV5-1 and TRBJ2-1, with D unresolved. The CDR3 covers 15 residues. The V and J ends lost 2 bases and 0 bases respectively, with 9 bases between them. Germline V gene data show CDR1 as SGHRS and CDR2 as YFSETQ. CDR3 loop: CASSLAGPSYNEQFF. CDR3 bases: TGCGCCAGCAGCTTAGCCGGGCCCTCCTACAATGAGCAGTTCTTC.

The chain carries TRBV2 and TRBJ1-1; TRBD1 aligns across 7 bases. V gave up 6 bases and J gave up 1 base; unmatched junction bases: 5. The CDR3 sequence is 14 residues long. Germline values: CDR1 SNHLY, CDR2 FYNNEI. This CDR3 is CASSGPGGNTEAFF. CDR3 bases: TGTGCCAGCAGCGGCCCAGGGGGGAACACTGAAGCTTTCTTT.

The V call is TRBV27, the J call TRBJ2-5; D call uncertain. V gave up 5 bases and J gave up 7 bases, with 17 bases separating them. The CDR3 is 14 residues long. Germline CDR1 and CDR2: MNHEY and SMNVEV (reference sequence). As DNA, the CDR3 is TGTGCCAGCAGTCCTTCTATGGGCTCGAGGACCCAGTACTTC. It codes for CASSPSMGSRTQYF.

V is TRBV9 and J is TRBJ2-1, with 12 bases lining up with TRBD2. The CDR3 is 18 residues long. Germline trimming cut 0 bases from V and 0 bases from J; bases unmatched to any gene: 4. Germline CDR1 is SGDLS and CDR2 is YYNGEE. CDR3 residues: CASSVASGRAFSYNEQFF. CDR3 bases: TGTGCCAGCAGCGTAGCTAGCGGGAGGGCCTTCTCCTACAATGAGCAGTTCTTC.

The J gene is TRBJ1-5, the V gene TRBV6-6, with D perhaps matching TRBD1 (5 bases). CDR1 and CDR2 from the germline V gene are MNHNY and SVGAGI (reference sequence). Trimming removed 0 bases at V and 5 bases at J, with 8 bases between. The CDR3 contains 14 residues. This CDR3 reads CASSYSIRDQPQHF. The CDR3 DNA is TGTGCCAGCAGTTACTCGATCAGGGATCAGCCCCAGCATTTT.

The chain links TRBV5-6 to TRBJ1-4, with 10 bases identical to TRBD1. The CDR3 has 14 residues. Germline loops: CDR1 SGHDT, CDR2 YYEEEE. With V trimmed by 1 base and J by 8 bases, 2 bases remained unmatched. The CDR3 DNA reads as TGTGCCAGCAGCTTGAGACAGGGGGCCGAAAAACTGTTTTTT. Its translation: CASSLRQGAEKLFF.